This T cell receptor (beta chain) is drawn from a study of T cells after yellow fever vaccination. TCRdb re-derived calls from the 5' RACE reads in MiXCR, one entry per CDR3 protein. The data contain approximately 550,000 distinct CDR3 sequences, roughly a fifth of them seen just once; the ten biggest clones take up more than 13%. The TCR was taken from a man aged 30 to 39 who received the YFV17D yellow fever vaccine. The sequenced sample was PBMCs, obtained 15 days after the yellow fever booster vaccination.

The CDR3 DNA reads as TGTGCCAGCAGTGGACAGGGTGGCGAAAAACTGTTTTTT. This sequence encodes CASSGQGGEKLFF. The chain recombines TRBV27 with TRBJ1-4, with 8 bases matching TRBD1. The germline CDR1 and CDR2 sequences are MNHEY and SMNVEV (reference sequence). After removal of 5 bases from V and 8 bases from J, the junction contained 4 bases not matched to a gene. This CDR3 has 13 amino acids. Using reference TRBV27 and TRBJ1-4 for the parts outside the CDR3, the full variable domain is EAQVTQNPRYLITVTGKKLTVTCSQNMNHEYMSWYRQDPGLGLRQIYYSMNVEVTDKGDVPEGYKVSRKEKRNFPLILESPSPNQTSLYFCASSGQGGEKLFFGSGTQLSVL.